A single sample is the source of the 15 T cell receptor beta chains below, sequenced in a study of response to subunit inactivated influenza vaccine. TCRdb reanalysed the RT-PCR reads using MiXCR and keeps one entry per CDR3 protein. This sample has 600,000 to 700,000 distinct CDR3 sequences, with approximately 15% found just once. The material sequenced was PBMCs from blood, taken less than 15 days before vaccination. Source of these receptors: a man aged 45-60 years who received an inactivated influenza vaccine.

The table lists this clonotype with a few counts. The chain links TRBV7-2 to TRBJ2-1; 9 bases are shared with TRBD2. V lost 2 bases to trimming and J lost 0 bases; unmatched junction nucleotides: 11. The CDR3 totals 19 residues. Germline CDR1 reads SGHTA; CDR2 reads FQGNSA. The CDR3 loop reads CASSLPRGGLAGSYNEQFF. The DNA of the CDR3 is TGTGCCAGCAGCTTACCGCGTGGGGGACTAGCTGGCTCCTACAATGAGCAGTTCTTC. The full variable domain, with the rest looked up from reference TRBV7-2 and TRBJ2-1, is GAGVSQSPSNKVTEKGKDVELRCDPISGHTALYWYRQSLGQGLEFLIYFQGNSAPDKSGLPSDRFSAERTGGSVSTLTIQRTQQEDSAVYLCASSLPRGGLAGSYNEQFFGPGTRLTVL.

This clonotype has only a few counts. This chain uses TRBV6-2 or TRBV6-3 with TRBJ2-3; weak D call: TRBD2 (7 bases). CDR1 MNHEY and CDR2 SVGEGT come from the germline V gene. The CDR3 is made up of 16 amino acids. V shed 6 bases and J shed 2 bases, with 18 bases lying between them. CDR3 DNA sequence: TGTGCCAGCAGCAAATCCGGGGGGCCCTACACAGATACGCAGTATTTT. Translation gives CASSKSGGPYTDTQYF.

In DNA, the CDR3 is TGTGCCAGCAGCACAGGGGGGGCACGAGAGGAGGAGACCCAGTACTTC. Translation gives CASSTGGAREEETQYF. The chain couples TRBV7-9 to TRBJ2-5, with D perhaps TRBD1 (8 bases). Deletions cut 5 bases from V and 5 bases from J, with 21 bases between. This CDR3 is 16 amino acids long. The germline V gene has CDR1 SEHNR and CDR2 FQNEAQ (reference sequence). The variable domain in full, with the rest retrieved from reference TRBV7-9 and TRBJ2-5, is DTGVSQNPRHKITKRGQNVTFRCDPISEHNRLYWYRQTLGQGPEFLTYFQNEAQLEKSRLLSDRFSAERPKGSFSTLEIQRTEQGDSAMYLCASSTGGAREEETQYFGPGTRLLVL.

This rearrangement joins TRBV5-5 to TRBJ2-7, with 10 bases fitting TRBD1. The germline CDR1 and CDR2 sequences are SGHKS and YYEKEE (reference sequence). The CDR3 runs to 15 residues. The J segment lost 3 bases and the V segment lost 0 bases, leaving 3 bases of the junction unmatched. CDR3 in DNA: TGTGCCAGCAGCTTGGAGACAGGGGGCTACTACGAGCAGTACTTC. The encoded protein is CASSLETGGYYEQYF.

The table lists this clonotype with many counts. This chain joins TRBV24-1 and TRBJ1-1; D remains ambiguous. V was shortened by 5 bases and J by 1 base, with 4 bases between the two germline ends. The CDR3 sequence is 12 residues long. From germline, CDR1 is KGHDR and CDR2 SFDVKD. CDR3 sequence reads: CATSAPNTEAFF. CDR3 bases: TGTGCCACCAGTGCCCCGAACACTGAAGCTTTCTTT.

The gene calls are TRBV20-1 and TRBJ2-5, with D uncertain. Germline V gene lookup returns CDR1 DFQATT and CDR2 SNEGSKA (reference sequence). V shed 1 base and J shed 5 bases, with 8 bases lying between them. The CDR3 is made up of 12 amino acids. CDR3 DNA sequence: TGCAGTGCTAGAGTTAAGATGGAGACCCAGTACTTC. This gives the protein CSARVKMETQYF.

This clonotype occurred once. The CDR3 sequence: CASSIVPGGASGSFGGELFF. In DNA, the CDR3 is TGTGCCAGTAGTATAGTCCCGGGTGGGGCTAGCGGGAGTTTCGGCGGGGAGCTGTTTTTT. The gene calls are TRBV19 and TRBJ2-2, with TRBD2 matching 10 bases. Germline CDR1 LNHDA, CDR2 SQIVND (reference sequence). The ends lost 1 base at V and 7 bases at J; junction bases unmatched: 18. The CDR3 totals 20 residues.

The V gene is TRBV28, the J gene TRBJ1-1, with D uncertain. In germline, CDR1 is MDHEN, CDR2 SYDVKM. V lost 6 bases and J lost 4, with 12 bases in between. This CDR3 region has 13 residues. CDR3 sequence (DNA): TGTGCCAGCAGCAAGGGAGTTGGCACTGAAGCTTTCTTT. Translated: CASSKGVGTEAFF.

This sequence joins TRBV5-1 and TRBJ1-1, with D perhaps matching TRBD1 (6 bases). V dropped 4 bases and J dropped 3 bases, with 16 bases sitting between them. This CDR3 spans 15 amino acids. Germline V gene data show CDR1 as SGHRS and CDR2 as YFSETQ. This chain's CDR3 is CASSLPSGVYTEAFF. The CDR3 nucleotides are TGCGCCAGCAGCCTGCCATCAGGGGTGTACACTGAAGCTTTCTTT.

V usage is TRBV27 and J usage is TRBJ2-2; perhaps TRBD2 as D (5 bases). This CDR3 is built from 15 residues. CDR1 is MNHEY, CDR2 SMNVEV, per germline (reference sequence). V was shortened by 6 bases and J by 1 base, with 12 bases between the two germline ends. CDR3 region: CASRASGRNTGELFF. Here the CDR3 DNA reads TGTGCCAGCAGGGCCAGCGGTCGGAACACCGGGGAGCTGTTTTTT.

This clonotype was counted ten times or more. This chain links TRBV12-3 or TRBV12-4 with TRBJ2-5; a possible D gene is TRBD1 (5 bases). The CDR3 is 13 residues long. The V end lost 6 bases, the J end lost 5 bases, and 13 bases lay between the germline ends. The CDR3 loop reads CASRTLGRETQYF. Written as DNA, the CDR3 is TGTGCCAGCAGGACTTTGGGGCGGGAGACCCAGTACTTC.

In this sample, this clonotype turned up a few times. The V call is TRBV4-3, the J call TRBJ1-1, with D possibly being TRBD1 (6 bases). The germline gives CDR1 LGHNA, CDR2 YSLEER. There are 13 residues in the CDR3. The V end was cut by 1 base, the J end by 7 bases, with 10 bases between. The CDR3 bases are TGCGCCAGCAGCCAAGCCGACAGGAGTGAAGCTTTCTTT. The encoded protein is CASSQADRSEAFF.

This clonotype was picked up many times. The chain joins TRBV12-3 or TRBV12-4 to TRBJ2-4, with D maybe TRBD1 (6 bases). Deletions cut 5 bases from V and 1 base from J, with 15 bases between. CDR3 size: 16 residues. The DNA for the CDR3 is TGTGCCAGCAGTCTTGCCGGGACAATGGCCAAAAACATTCAGTACTTC. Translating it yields CASSLAGTMAKNIQYF.

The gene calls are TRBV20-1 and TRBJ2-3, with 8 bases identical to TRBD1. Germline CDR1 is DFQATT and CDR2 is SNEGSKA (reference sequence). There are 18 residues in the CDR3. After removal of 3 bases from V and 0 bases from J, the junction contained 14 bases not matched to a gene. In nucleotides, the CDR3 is TGCAGTGCTAGGGATACAGGGGGTAGGAGACGGAGCACAGATACGCAGTATTTT. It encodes CSARDTGGRRRSTDTQYF.

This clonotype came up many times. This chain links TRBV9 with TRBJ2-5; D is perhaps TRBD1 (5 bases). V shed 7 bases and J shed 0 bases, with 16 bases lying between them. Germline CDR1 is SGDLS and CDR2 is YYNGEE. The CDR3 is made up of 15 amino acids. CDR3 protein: CASFPDREYQETQYF. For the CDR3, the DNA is TGTGCCAGCTTTCCCGACAGAGAGTACCAAGAGACCCAGTACTTC.